The TCR beta chain under discussion was sequenced for a study of read filtering for tumor transcriptome and immune sequencing. In the study overall: After DNase treatment, RNA was made into whole-transcriptome libraries. TCR-mapped reads were about 4 to 11 million with IR-seq versus about 85 to 1273 with RNA-seq.

Sampling of bone marrow took place during active disease in every patient. From roughly 400 ng of RNA, a library with molecular barcoded alpha/delta and beta/gamma adaptors was made. Using its own MiXCR run on the reads, TCRdb lists one record per CDR3 protein. The data contain 11,000 to 15,000 distinct CDR3 sequences, just over 20% of them seen just once; the ten biggest clones take up around 82%. This clonotype was seen at least ten times. Germline V gives CDR1 GTSNPN, CDR2 SVGIG (reference sequence). This CDR3 is 12 amino acids long. V gave up 1 base and J gave up 9 bases, with 10 bases separating them.

The clonotype comes from a donor aged 40 or older with multiple myeloma. The sequenced sample was a population of CD138-negative cells sorted from bone marrow. The chain carries TRBV30 and TRBJ1-5; D uncertain. Here the CDR3 DNA reads TGTGCCTGGAGTGCTGGGTACGGGCCCCAGCATTTT. Encoded protein: CAWSAGYGPQHF.